Listed below are T cell receptor beta chains from one sample, sequenced in a study of OX40 agonist ivuxolimab in advanced cancers. Profiling relied on immunoSEQ multiplex PCR, and the TCRdb table lists in-frame clones only, not all of them. Here the sample spans around 35,000 clones, around 92% being singletons. Sequences were derived from CD4+ or CD8+ T cells sorted from blood, sampled in a trial of the OX40 agonist ivuxolimab. The receptors come from an adult with an advanced solid tumor such as melanoma, head and neck, liver or kidney cancer. Each CDR3 is given with its conserved first and last residue. A D gene is named only where the DNA matches it firmly. Some rows have no size entry. The others give once, few or many, or a class for an expanded clone.

J,D,length,V,size,DNA,CDR3
TRBJ1-4,-,15,TRBV4-2,-,TGTGCCAGCAGCCAGGGGGGGGGAGCTAATGAAAAACTGTTTTTT,CASSQGGGANEKLFF
TRBJ2-7,-,15,TRBV7-9,many,TGTGCCAGCAGCTTAGCCTCAGGGGCTGTCTACGAGCAGTACTTC,CASSLASGAVYEQYF
TRBJ1-5,-,16,TRBV28,-,TGTGCCAGCAGTTCTCTTCGGAGAGGGGAAGCTCAGCCCCAGCATTTT,CASSSLRRGEAQPQHF
TRBJ2-7,-,15,TRBV6-5,-,TGTGCCAGCAGTTACTCGATTGGGGGTTTTGGGGAGCAGTACTTC,CASSYSIGGFGEQYF
TRBJ2-7,-,11,TRBV11-2,-,TGTGCCAGCAGCTTGAGCCACGAGCAGTACTTC,CASSLSHEQYF
TRBJ1-3,-,18,TRBV4-3,-,TGCGCCAGCAGCCAAGTCAGTCTGCACTCGAGCTCTGGAAACACCATATATTTT,CASSQVSLHSSSGNTIYF
TRBJ1-2,-,12,TRBV11-2,-,TGTGCCAGCAGCCTAGATGGCTATGGCTACACCTTC,CASSLDGYGYTF
TRBJ2-7,TRBD2,15,TRBV2,-,TGTGCCAGCAGTGAAGGGATAGCGGGAGTGTACGAGCAGTACTTC,CASSEGIAGVYEQYF
TRBJ2-7,TRBD1,14,TRBV19,-,TGTGCCAGTAATACCGGGACAGGGGCCTACGAGCAGTACTTC,CASNTGTGAYEQYF
TRBJ1-2,-,15,TRBV6-5,-,TGTGCCAGCACTCCCGACCTGCAGAATAACTATGGCTACACCTTC,CASTPDLQNNYGYTF
TRBJ2-3,-,16,TRBV7-2,-,TGTGCCAGCAGTTTCCTGCTGTTGGGAGTAGATGGGACGCAGTATTTT,CASSFLLLGVDGTQYF
TRBJ2-1,-,14,TRBV6-6,-,TGTGCCACCTTACTTGGAAGCTCCTACAATGAGCAGTTCTTC,CATLLGSSYNEQFF
TRBJ1-2,TRBD1,14,TRBV5-5,-,TGTGCCAGCAGCCCCGACAGGGGGGCGTATGGCTACACCTTC,CASSPDRGAYGYTF
TRBJ2-2,TRBD2,17,TRBV4-3,-,TGCGCCAGCAGCCAAGTGGCACTAGCGGGACACACCGGGGAGCTGTTTTTT,CASSQVALAGHTGELFF
TRBJ2-3,TRBD2,14,TRBV7-9,-,TGTGCCAGCAGCTTAGAACTAGCGGGAGATACGCAGTATTTT,CASSLELAGDTQYF
TRBJ2-1,-,13,TRBV4-1,once,TGCGCCAGCAGCCGCACAGGGTTAGTTGAGCAGTTCTTC,CASSRTGLVEQFF
TRBJ2-7,-,13,TRBV19,-,TGTGCCAGTAGTATGACGGGACTTTACGAGCAGTACTTC,CASSMTGLYEQYF
TRBJ1-5,-,15,TRBV5-6,-,TGTGCCAGCAGCACGGGGGCTTATAGCAATCAGCCCCAGCATTTT,CASSTGAYSNQPQHF
TRBJ2-7,-,14,TRBV5-1,-,TGCGCCAGCAGCGACCGGGACAACCAAGTCGAGCAGTACTTC,CASSDRDNQVEQYF
TRBJ2-1,-,12,TRBV29-1,-,TGCAGCGTCTGGACCACCTACAATGAGCAGTTCTTC,CSVWTTYNEQFF
TRBJ2-2,-,19,TRBV14,-,TGTGCCAGCAGCTTCGATGATGGGGCTATCCATTTCAACACCGGGGAGCTGTTTTTT,CASSFDDGAIHFNTGELFF
TRBJ2-7,-,17,TRBV4-1,-,TGCGCCAGCAGCCAAGAAGGAGCTTGGGGGCGGACCTCCGAGCAGTACTTC,CASSQEGAWGRTSEQYF
TRBJ2-7,TRBD1,15,TRBV15,-,TGTGCCACCAGCAGAGCCGGGACAGGGGACTACGAGCAGTACTTC,CATSRAGTGDYEQYF
TRBJ2-3,-,15,TRBV4-3,-,TGCGCCAGCAGCCCTAGTAGGGGGTACACAGATACGCAGTATTTT,CASSPSRGYTDTQYF
TRBJ1-2,TRBD1,16,TRBV7-9,-,TGTGCCAGCAGCTCCGGACAGGGGCCAATTCTATGGCGCTACACCTTC,CASSSGQGPILWRYTF
TRBJ1-1,-,12,TRBV10-3,-,TGTGCCATCAGTGAGGTAAACACTGAAGCTTTCTTT,CAISEVNTEAFF
TRBJ2-5,-,14,TRBV5-1,-,TGCGCCAGCAGCTTGGTGCCCTGGGGAGAGACCCAGTACTTC,CASSLVPWGETQYF
TRBJ2-3,-,15,TRBV5-4,-,TGTGCCAGCAGCTTACGGGGGTTTGGCACAGATACGCAGTATTTT,CASSLRGFGTDTQYF
TRBJ2-7,-,14,TRBV28,-,TGTGCCAGCAGTTTAGAAGCGCTGAACTACGAGCAGTACTTC,CASSLEALNYEQYF
TRBJ2-1,TRBD2,18,TRBV7-2,-,TGTGCCAGCAGCTCACTCGGGACTAGCGGGATATCCTACAATGAGCAGTTCTTC,CASSSLGTSGISYNEQFF
TRBJ2-7,TRBD1,14,TRBV19,-,TGTGCCAGTACCCTGGGACAGGGGCACTACGAGCAGTACTTC,CASTLGQGHYEQYF
TRBJ1-2,-,13,TRBV9,-,TGTGCCAGCAGCTTAGGGACACTAGGGGGCTACACCTTC,CASSLGTLGGYTF
TRBJ1-1,TRBD1,14,TRBV6-6,-,TGTGCCAGCAGTCCAGGGGGGGGAAACACTGAAGCTTTCTTT,CASSPGGGNTEAFF
TRBJ2-7,-,15,TRBV4-1,-,TGCGCCAGCGGCCGACTTCTAGGAGCCGACTACGAGCAGTACTTC,CASGRLLGADYEQYF
TRBJ2-7,TRBD2,15,TRBV5-6,-,TGTGCCAGCAGCTTGGAACTAGCGGAAACCTACGAGCAGTACTTC,CASSLELAETYEQYF
TRBJ1-1,-,14,TRBV6-5,few,TGTGCCAGCACCCTAACGGGCAGCGAAGAAGAAGCTTTCTTT,CASTLTGSEEEAFF
TRBJ2-7,TRBD2,14,TRBV7-6,-,TGTGCCAGCAGCCAGGGACTAGGGGCCTACGAGCAGTACTTC,CASSQGLGAYEQYF
TRBJ2-5,TRBD2,16,TRBV10-3,-,TGTGCCATCAGCCCGACTAGCGGAGAGTACCAAGAGACCCAGTACTTC,CAISPTSGEYQETQYF
TRBJ2-3,-,12,TRBV28,-,TGTGCCAGCAGTTTGACTATAGATACGCAGTATTTT,CASSLTIDTQYF
TRBJ2-7,-,12,TRBV9,-,TGTGCCAGCAGTGCCAGCTCCTACGAGCAGTACTTC,CASSASSYEQYF
TRBJ2-2,-,14,TRBV7-9,-,TGTGCCAGCAGCTTCCGACCAAACACCGGGGAGCTGTTTTTT,CASSFRPNTGELFF
TRBJ2-1,TRBD2,13,TRBV7-2,-,TGTGCCAGCAGCTTAGGGCTAGCGGGAGATTGGTTCTTC,CASSLGLAGDWFF
TRBJ1-5,-,19,TRBV21-1,-,TGTGCCAGCAGCAACACAGGGAGATGTTTCAGGGATAACAATCAGCCCCAGCATTTT,CASSNTGRCFRDNNQPQHF
TRBJ2-7,-,15,TRBV28,-,TGTGCCAGTAACCAAATAGGGACAATCGGATACGAGCAGTACTTC,CASNQIGTIGYEQYF
TRBJ2-1,-,22,TRBV27,once,TGTGCCAGCAGAGTATATGCGGTTTACGGGGCCGCCGCCTGGCGGGTCAACAATGAGCAGTTCTTC,CASRVYAVYGAAAWRVNNEQFF
TRBJ1-3,TRBD1,15,TRBV27,-,TGTGCCAGCAGTTTTACAGGGGTAGGAGGAAACACCATATATTTT,CASSFTGVGGNTIYF
TRBJ2-7,TRBD2,15,TRBV11-2,-,TGTGCCAGCAGCTCGCGACTAGCGGGACCCTACGAGCAGTACTTC,CASSSRLAGPYEQYF
TRBJ2-7,-,13,TRBV5-6,-,TGTGCCAGCAGCGCCCAGGGGGGCTACGAGCAGTACTTC,CASSAQGGYEQYF
TRBJ2-3,-,13,TRBV28,-,TGTGCCAACCGGGCTAGCGGCACAGATACGCAGTATTTT,CANRASGTDTQYF
TRBJ2-1,-,11,TRBV2,-,TGTGCCAGCTCCCCAGGTACTCAGCAGTTCTTC,CASSPGTQQFF
TRBJ2-1,TRBD2,13,TRBV10-1,-,TGCGCCAGCCTTAGCGGGGGGTACAATGAGCAGTTCTTC,CASLSGGYNEQFF
TRBJ1-1,TRBD1,15,TRBV9,-,TGTGCCAGCAGCGGCAGACAGGGTTCGAACACTGAAGCTTTCTTT,CASSGRQGSNTEAFF
TRBJ2-3,TRBD1,19,TRBV16,-,TGTGCCAGCAGCCAATGGGGGACAGGAACCAGAACTAGCACAGATACGCAGTATTTT,CASSQWGTGTRTSTDTQYF
TRBJ1-4,TRBD1,15,TRBV4-1,-,TGCGCCAGCAGCCAGCCACAGGGGCTGGAGGAAAAACTGTTTTTT,CASSQPQGLEEKLFF
TRBJ2-7,-,15,TRBV6-5,-,TGTGCCAGCAGTTACTCGTCGGGAGCACGGGACGAGCAGTACTTC,CASSYSSGARDEQYF